The source of this TCR beta chain is a study of blood T cell repertoires in COVID-19. Turning to the study itself: Sites in the United States, Italy and Spain provided acute and convalescent COVID-19 samples.

This clone was detected once. The V gene lost 4 bases and the J gene lost 4 bases, with 21 bases spanning the gap. The CDR3 runs to 16 residues. The germline V gene encodes CDR1 SGDLS and CDR2 YYNGEE. TCRdb's table, derived via immunoSEQ multiplex PCR, lists solely in-frame clones and lacks some. The data show over 200,000 clones, 92% seen once. Specimen: peripheral blood. The receptor was derived from a man aged 25 to 45 with acute or convalescent COVID-19. The chain has TRBV9 and TRBJ2-7, with D unclear. The CDR3 DNA reads TGTGCCAGCAGCTCCCCCGCCGCAGGCCAATGTTACGAGCAGTACTTC. This gives the protein CASSSPAAGQCYEQYF. Full variable domain (rest looked up from reference TRBV9 and TRBJ2-7): DSGVTQTPKHLITATGQRVTLRCSPRSGDLSVYWYQQSLDQGLQFLIQYYNGEERAKGNILERFSAQQFPDLHSELNLSSLELGDSALYFCASSSPAAGQCYEQYFGPGTRLTVT.